These 5 T cell receptor beta chains share one sample of origin, sequenced in a study of T cells in localized non-small cell lung cancer. The protocol was immunoSEQ multiplex PCR, while the TCRdb copy is restricted to in-frame clones and leaves out a portion. The sample shows about 27,000 clones, roughly 91% of them seen only once. Sequencing was performed on peripheral blood, taken before any cancer treatment. These receptors all stem from a woman aged 40 to 75 with stage I lung adenocarcinoma.

The chain recombines TRBV7-2 with TRBJ2-5; D unclear. Germline-derived CDR1 and CDR2 are SGHTA and FQGNSA. V lost 5 bases to trimming and J lost 2 bases, with 12 bases between them. The CDR3 length is 14 residues. The CDR3 nucleotides read TGTGCCAGCAGCCGCGCAGGTTTTCAAGAGACCCAGTACTTC. Amino acid sequence: CASSRAGFQETQYF.

The chain is built from TRBV27 and TRBJ1-5; maybe TRBD1 (5 bases). The germline gives CDR1 MNHEY, CDR2 SMNVEV (reference sequence). The CDR3 consists of 17 residues. The V end lost 0 bases, the J end lost 1 base, and 13 bases lay between the germline ends. The CDR3 reads CASSLSAVRDSNQPQHF. DNA for the CDR3: TGTGCCAGCAGTTTATCCGCCGTCCGGGACAGCAATCAGCCCCAGCATTTT.

Note on this clone: An end of the junction does not agree with germline; a read error may underlie this. V and J are TRBV11-2 and TRBJ2-5; a possible D gene is TRBD1 (5 bases). The CDR3 spans 17 residues. Germline values: CDR1 SGHAT, CDR2 FQNNGV. The CDR3 region has the DNA TGCGCCAGCAGCCAAGATATTGCGGCAGGGAATTTAGGGACCCAGTACTTC. Translated: CASSQDIAAGNLGTQYF.

This chain links TRBV6-5 with TRBJ1-2; D is possibly TRBD1 (5 bases). CDR1 is MNHEY, CDR2 SVGAGI, per germline. The CDR3 totals 14 residues. V dropped 6 bases and J dropped 0 bases, with 11 bases sitting between them. The CDR3 loop reads CASRPQTANYGYTF. Here the CDR3 DNA reads TGTGCCAGCAGACCTCAGACAGCTAACTATGGCTACACCTTC.

CDR3 DNA: TGCAGTGCCCCCTTGGGCTATGGCTACACCTTC. Translating gives CSAPLGYGYTF. The rearrangement uses TRBV20-1 and TRBJ1-2; D unclear. V was cut by 6 bases and J by 4 bases, with 9 bases left in between. The germline gives CDR1 DFQATT, CDR2 SNEGSKA (reference sequence). This CDR3 has 11 residues.